One sample yielded the 30 T cell receptor beta chains listed below, sequenced in a study of blood T cell repertoires in COVID-19. TCRdb keeps only in-frame clones here, not all; method: immunoSEQ multiplex PCR. The sample shows about 120,000 clones, around 90% of them seen only once. Sequencing used peripheral blood. These TCRs come from an older woman with COVID-19, enrolled during active disease.

The chain combines TRBV6-4 with TRBJ2-1; D unresolved. From germline, CDR1 is MRHNA and CDR2 SNTAGT. With 4 bases removed from V and 2 bases from J, the gap between germline ends came to 9 bases. The CDR3 length is 14 residues. The CDR3 spells CASSVSLAYNEQFF. The CDR3 nucleotides read TGTGCCAGCAGTGTGTCGCTAGCCTACAATGAGCAGTTCTTC.

Sample share makes this clone medium-sized. The chain is built from TRBV25-1 and TRBJ2-7, with 12 nucleotides matching TRBD1. Per germline, CDR1 MGHDK and CDR2 SYGVNS. The CDR3 contains 17 residues. V was clipped by 5 bases and J by 7 bases; unmatched bases: 15. The chain's CDR3 is CASSYPSTGQGAGEQYF. DNA of the CDR3: TGTGCCAGCAGTTACCCCTCCACGGGACAGGGGGCGGGGGAGCAGTACTTC.

This chain's CDR3 is CASSWWAGDGYTF. The CDR3 DNA is TGTGCCAGCAGCTGGTGGGCAGGGGATGGCTACACCTTC. The V call is TRBV5-4, the J call TRBJ1-2; tentatively, D is TRBD1 (6 bases). Germline V gene data show CDR1 as SGHNT and CDR2 as YYREEE (reference sequence). CDR3 length: 13 residues. V was trimmed by 3 bases and J by 6 bases, leaving 12 bases between them.

The chain links TRBV6-5 to TRBJ2-7; the match to TRBD1 covers 8 bases. Germline CDR1 MNHEY, CDR2 SVGAGI. The CDR3 spans 15 residues. V lost 5 bases, J lost 5 bases, and 11 bases stayed unmatched. CDR3 sequence: CASSPRTGKSHEQYF. CDR3 bases: TGTGCCAGCAGTCCCCGGACAGGGAAGTCCCACGAGCAGTACTTC.

This chain joins TRBV20-1 and TRBJ2-3, with TRBD2 as a possible D gene (6 bases). The length of the CDR3 is 16 residues. Trimming left V 3 bases short and J 0 bases short, with 16 bases between. The V gene's germline CDR1 is DFQATT and CDR2 SNEGSKA (reference sequence). The CDR3 DNA sequence: TGCAGTGCTAGTTTAGGAGCGGGTACTAGCACAGATACGCAGTATTTT. It codes for CSASLGAGTSTDTQYF.

A remark on this clone: At the DNA level, this CDR3 is encoded by other sequences in the same sample as well. This chain connects TRBV6-5 to TRBJ2-5, with 9 bases that match TRBD1. The germline CDR1 and CDR2 sequences are MNHEY and SVGAGI. This CDR3 contains 13 residues. Trimming removed 6 bases from V and 5 bases from J; junction bases left unmatched: 4. CDR3 in DNA: TGTGCCAGCAGCCGGGACAGGGCTGAGACCCAGTACTTC. Amino acid sequence: CASSRDRAETQYF.

The gene calls are TRBV6-6 and TRBJ2-5, with 10 bases matching TRBD1. The CDR3 has 13 residues. The germline gives CDR1 MNHNY, CDR2 SVGAGI (reference sequence). The V and J ends lost 6 bases and 5 bases, in that order; junction bases with no gene match: 3. The CDR3 region is CASRGQGIETQYF. DNA for the CDR3: TGTGCCAGCAGGGGACAGGGGATTGAGACCCAGTACTTC.

This chain joins TRBV6-2 or TRBV6-3 and TRBJ1-5; no definite D call. The germline V gene encodes CDR1 MNHEY and CDR2 SVGEGT. There are 14 residues in the CDR3. The germline V and J ends were trimmed by 0 bases and 8 bases, with 11 bases remaining between them. CDR3 coding DNA: TGTGCCAGCAGTTACTCTCGCGGGGTGGAGCCCCAGCATTTT. Translated: CASSYSRGVEPQHF.

The V and J genes are TRBV7-9 and TRBJ1-2; D perhaps matches TRBD1 (6 bases). The V end was cut by 7 bases, the J end by 5 bases, with 14 bases between. From germline, CDR1 is SEHNR and CDR2 FQNEAQ (reference sequence). The CDR3 length is 13 residues. CDR3 nucleotide sequence: TGTGCCAGCACGGGGGGCCAGGGGTATGGCTACACCTTC. Protein: CASTGGQGYGYTF.

The chain employs TRBV5-6 and TRBJ2-3; 11 bases line up with TRBD2. There are 19 residues in the CDR3. Germline V gene lookup returns CDR1 SGHDT and CDR2 YYEEEE. The V segment lost 1 base and the J segment 0 bases; nucleotides outside the gene matches: 10. The CDR3: CASSLLSLAGGRSTDTQYF. The CDR3 DNA follows: TGTGCCAGCAGCTTGTTATCGCTAGCGGGGGGCCGCAGCACAGATACGCAGTATTTT.

V is TRBV5-1 and J is TRBJ1-2, with D hard to call. Trimming stripped 0 bases from V and 0 bases from J, with 9 bases between. The CDR3 length is 15 residues. Germline V CDR1 and CDR2: SGHRS, YFSETQ. The chain's CDR3 is CASSLVPGPNYGYTF. DNA for the CDR3: TGCGCCAGCAGCTTGGTCCCAGGCCCTAACTATGGCTACACCTTC.

The chain is built from TRBV5-6 and TRBJ1-5; D is undetermined. This CDR3 has 17 residues. V lost 0 bases, J lost 0 bases, and 13 bases lay in between. CDR1 and CDR2 (germline): SGHDT, YYEEEE. CDR3 residues: CASSLGPGTYSNQPQHF. CDR3 nucleotides: TGTGCCAGCAGCTTGGGGCCGGGAACTTATAGCAATCAGCCCCAGCATTTT.

This clone was recorded a few times. The chain is built from TRBV3-1 (or the pseudogene TRBV3-2) and TRBJ1-1; D might be TRBD1 (6 bases). This CDR3 has 13 amino acids. V was clipped by 7 bases and J by 5 bases, with 14 bases between them. CDR1 and CDR2 (germline): LGHDT, YNNKEL (reference sequence). CDR3 loop: CASIGTGITEAFF. The CDR3 DNA is TGTGCCAGCATCGGAACAGGGATAACTGAAGCTTTCTTT.

V is TRBV6-5 and J is TRBJ1-1; 7 bases fit TRBD1. Germline V gene data show CDR1 as MNHEY and CDR2 as SVGAGI. CDR3 length: 15 residues. Germline trimming cut 0 bases from V and 0 bases from J; bases unmatched to any gene: 1. DNA of the CDR3: TGTGCCAGCAGTTACTCGGGGACAGTGAACACTGAAGCTTTCTTT. Its protein product is CASSYSGTVNTEAFF.

The chain couples TRBV7-2 to TRBJ1-2; tentatively, D is TRBD1 (6 bases). Trimming shortened V by 1 base and J by 3 bases, and 15 bases separated the two germline ends. This CDR3 is built from 16 residues. Germline V gene data show CDR1 as SGHTA and CDR2 as FQGNSA. The CDR3, as DNA: TGTGCCAGCAGCTTAGGTCAGGTCAGGGGTTACTATGGCTACACCTTC. Translating it yields CASSLGQVRGYYGYTF.

This chain links TRBV6-4 with TRBJ1-6; weak D call: TRBD1 (6 bases). Germline lookup yields CDR1 MRHNA and CDR2 SNTAGT. The CDR3 consists of 14 residues. Between the trimmed V and J ends, which lost 6 bases and 6 bases, there was a span of 12 bases. The CDR3: CASSKGDLNSPLHF. The DNA of the CDR3 is TGTGCCAGCAGCAAGGGGGATCTTAATTCACCCCTCCACTTT.

This sequence joins TRBV6-1 and TRBJ1-1; D is unclear. The germline V gene has CDR1 MNHNS and CDR2 SASEGT. The CDR3 runs to 13 residues. Trimming cost V 1 base and J 5 bases, with 8 bases left between them. The CDR3 DNA reads TGTGCCAGCAGTGAAGTGGGCCCTACTGAAGCTTTCTTT. Translated, it gives CASSEVGPTEAFF.

This chain connects TRBV24-1 to TRBJ2-3; D may be TRBD2 (7 bases). The CDR3 loop spans 17 amino acids. Germline CDR1 reads KGHDR; CDR2 reads SFDVKD. V was shortened by 7 bases and J by 9 bases, with 28 bases between the two germline ends. In DNA, the CDR3 is TGTGCCACCAGCGAGGGGGGGGAACAGGCCCTCTTTCGGACGCAGTATTTT. Its translation: CATSEGGEQALFRTQYF.

Here the CDR3 DNA reads TGTGCCAGCAGCCCTGGACAGGGGCGAGAGACCCAGTACTTC. Translating it yields CASSPGQGRETQYF. This chain links TRBV7-2 with TRBJ2-5, with 9 positions matching TRBD1. CDR3 length equals 14 residues. The germline V gene encodes CDR1 SGHTA and CDR2 FQGNSA. Germline trimming cut 5 bases from V and 4 bases from J; bases unmatched to any gene: 5.

The chain is built from TRBV7-2 and TRBJ1-1, with 7 bases identical to TRBD1. Germline values: CDR1 SGHTA, CDR2 FQGNSA. The J segment lost 2 bases and the V segment lost 5 bases, leaving 11 bases of the junction unmatched. The CDR3 is 16 amino acids. In nucleotides, the CDR3 is TGTGCCAGCAGCCCGCGCGGACAGGTTGGAAACACTGAAGCTTTCTTT. Amino acids: CASSPRGQVGNTEAFF.

The chain links TRBV11-2 to TRBJ2-3; no reliable D call. There are 14 residues in the CDR3. V was clipped by 2 bases and J by 2 bases, with 8 bases between them. The germline V gene has CDR1 SGHAT and CDR2 FQNNGV. This CDR3 reads CASSLIRYTDTQYF. The CDR3 coding sequence is TGTGCCAGCAGCTTAATCAGATACACAGATACGCAGTATTTT.

This clone came up once. The chain uses TRBV14 and TRBJ1-2; unclear D gene. V gave up 2 bases and J gave up 6 bases, with 4 bases separating them. Germline V CDR1 and CDR2: SGHDN, FVKESK. This CDR3 has 11 amino acids. The CDR3 reads CASSQRDGYTF. The CDR3 DNA is TGTGCCAGCAGCCAACGGGATGGCTACACCTTC.

The CDR3 region has the DNA TGTGCCAGCAGCTTTAGCGGGGGGGCCGGAGAGACCCAGTACTTC. This encodes CASSFSGGAGETQYF. The chain recombines TRBV11-2 with TRBJ2-5; TRBD2 matches 11 bases. Trimming at V came to 3 bases and at J to 4 bases, leaving 4 bases not matched to a gene. This CDR3 is built from 15 residues. Germline CDR1 and CDR2: SGHAT and FQNNGV.

This clone has a single count. J is TRBJ1-2 and V is TRBV6-2 or TRBV6-3; D unclear. V was cut by 2 bases and J by 2 bases, with 6 bases left in between. Germline loops: CDR1 MNHEY, CDR2 SVGEGT. The CDR3 contains 13 residues. CDR3 residues: CASSYDGNYGYTF. CDR3 sequence (DNA): TGTGCCAGCAGTTACGACGGGAACTATGGCTACACCTTC.

The V call is TRBV19, the J call TRBJ1-1, with a tentative D call TRBD1 (5 bases). The germline V gene encodes CDR1 LNHDA and CDR2 SQIVND (reference sequence). Trimming took off 3 bases at V and 6 bases at J, with 14 bases between the two ends. The CDR3 length is 14 residues. In DNA form, the CDR3 reads TGTGCCAGTAGTATTTTGGGGCGGCTCGCTGAAGCTTTCTTT. Translating it yields CASSILGRLAEAFF.

This chain joins TRBV27 and TRBJ1-2; D is possibly TRBD1 (5 bases). The CDR3 loop spans 13 amino acids. The V and J ends lost 6 bases and 6 bases respectively, with 14 bases between them. CDR1 is MNHEY and CDR2 is SMNVEV in the germline V gene (reference sequence). The CDR3 DNA reads as TGTGCCAGCAGCCCCCCGGGGGGGAATGGCTACACCTTC. It yields the protein CASSPPGGNGYTF.

The CDR3 loop reads CASSLVTTMNTEAFF. The CDR3 bases are TGTGCCAGCAGCTTAGTGACTACCATGAACACTGAAGCTTTCTTT. The J gene is TRBJ1-1, the V gene TRBV7-9, with D uncertain. The CDR3 is 15 residues long. Between the trimmed V and J ends, which lost 1 base and 0 bases, there was a span of 9 bases. Germline CDR1 and CDR2: SEHNR and FQNEAQ (reference sequence). The complete variable domain, with remaining parts taken from reference TRBV7-9 and TRBJ1-1, reads DTGVSQNPRHKITKRGQNVTFRCDPISEHNRLYWYRQTLGQGPEFLTYFQNEAQLEKSRLLSDRFSAERPKGSFSTLEIQRTEQGDSAMYLCASSLVTTMNTEAFFGQGTRLTVV.

The chain carries TRBV15 and TRBJ1-3; TRBD1 is a possible D gene (5 bases). The CDR3 is 17 residues long. V dropped 0 bases and J dropped 0 bases, with 12 bases sitting between them. Germline V gene sequence: CDR1 LNHNV, CDR2 YYDKDF (reference sequence). CDR3 nucleotides: TGTGCCACCAGCAGAGACCCTACGCAGGGCTCTGGAAACACCATATATTTT. Protein: CATSRDPTQGSGNTIYF.

J is TRBJ2-3 and V is TRBV9, with 12 positions matching TRBD2. V gave up 4 bases and J gave up 2 bases; unmatched junction bases: 11. This CDR3 has 18 residues. Germline-derived CDR1 and CDR2 are SGDLS and YYNGEE. CDR3 DNA sequence: TGTGCCAGCAGCACCCGGGGCGGACTAGCGGGGATCACAGATACGCAGTATTTT. It encodes CASSTRGGLAGITDTQYF. Supplemented by reference TRBV9 and TRBJ2-3, the full variable domain reads DSGVTQTPKHLITATGQRVTLRCSPRSGDLSVYWYQQSLDQGLQFLIQYYNGEERAKGNILERFSAQQFPDLHSELNLSSLELGDSALYFCASSTRGGLAGITDTQYFGPGTRLTVL.

Only one count was recorded for this clone. The chain is built from TRBV30 and TRBJ2-7; D call uncertain. The CDR3 consists of 12 residues. V was cut by 0 bases and J by 2 bases, with 5 bases left in between. Germline V gene data show CDR1 as GTSNPN and CDR2 as SVGIG (reference sequence). The CDR3 nucleotides are TGTGCCTGGAGTGTACACGCCTACGAGCAGTACTTC. Translated, it gives CAWSVHAYEQYF.